The 8 T cell receptor beta chains in this list originate from one sample, sequenced in a study of blood T cell repertoires in COVID-19. Method: immunoSEQ multiplex PCR; TCRdb's copy keeps in-frame clones and lacks some. The sample comprises fewer than 300,000 clones, around 82% of which are singletons, and roughly 5.8% rests with the top ten. The sample taken for sequencing was peripheral blood. The receptor source for this set is an elderly man with acute or convalescent COVID-19.

The V call is TRBV7-2, the J call TRBJ1-2; 7 bases are shared with TRBD1. V shed 2 bases, J shed 5 bases, and the junction held 5 bases outside the gene matches. The CDR3 sequence is 14 residues long. Germline assignment: CDR1 SGHTA and CDR2 FQGNSA. As DNA, the CDR3 is TGTGCCAGCAGCTTAACAGGGGTAGGATATGGCTACACCTTC. It translates to CASSLTGVGYGYTF.

The CDR3 reads CASRILAGITDTQYF. CDR3 DNA sequence: TGTGCCAGCAGGATTCTAGCGGGGATCACAGATACGCAGTATTTT. The chain carries TRBV2 and TRBJ2-3, with 9 nucleotides matching TRBD2. The CDR3 spans 15 residues. Germline lookup yields CDR1 SNHLY and CDR2 FYNNEI. V gave up 6 bases and J gave up 2 bases; unmatched junction bases: 6.

This chain uses TRBV5-1 with TRBJ2-1; no definite D call. Trimming removed 0 bases from V and 0 bases from J, with 10 bases in between. Germline V lookup: CDR1 SGHRS, CDR2 YFSETQ. The CDR3 spans 16 residues. CDR3 sequence (DNA): TGCGCCAGCAGCTTGGTTTCCTTTAGCTCCTACAATGAGCAGTTCTTC. Translated: CASSLVSFSSYNEQFF.

There are a few counts of this clone. The chain uses TRBV2 and TRBJ1-3; D is unresolved. This CDR3 contains 17 residues. Trimming removed 3 bases from V and 0 bases from J, with 15 bases in between. CDR1 is SNHLY, CDR2 FYNNEI, per germline. The CDR3 sequence: CASSEAGGTLSGNTIYF. As DNA, the CDR3 is TGTGCCAGCAGTGAGGCGGGTGGAACCCTCTCTGGAAACACCATATATTTT. Filled out from reference TRBV2 and TRBJ1-3, the complete variable domain reads EPEVTQTPSHQVTQMGQEVILRCVPISNHLYFYWYRQILGQKVEFLVSFYNNEISEKSEIFDDQFSVERPDGSNFTLKIRSTKLEDSAMYFCASSEAGGTLSGNTIYFGEGSWLTVV.

The genes are TRBV19 and TRBJ1-1; D possibly corresponds to TRBD1 (5 bases). The CDR3 totals 17 residues. Per germline, CDR1 LNHDA and CDR2 SQIVND (reference sequence). V was pared by 7 bases and J by 2 bases, with 23 bases between. The CDR3 region has the DNA TGTGCCAGTACCCAATTGGCAGGGCCTGCCTTTAACACTGAAGCTTTCTTT. Amino acids: CASTQLAGPAFNTEAFF.

The V and J genes are TRBV7-9 and TRBJ2-2; a possible D gene is TRBD1 (6 bases). CDR1 and CDR2 from the germline V gene are SEHNR and FQNEAQ (reference sequence). With 2 bases removed from V and 6 bases from J, the gap between germline ends came to 13 bases. The CDR3 covers 15 residues. CDR3 nucleotide sequence: TGTGCCAGCAGCTTATCTAGAAGGGGGTCCGGGGAGCTGTTTTTT. Amino acid sequence: CASSLSRRGSGELFF.

The chain couples TRBV30 to TRBJ2-2, with D unresolved. Trimming pared 3 bases from V and 6 bases from J, leaving 11 bases between. The CDR3 contains 13 residues. The V gene's germline CDR1 is GTSNPN and CDR2 SVGIG (reference sequence). CDR3 sequence: CAWSLTTSGELFF. DNA for the CDR3: TGTGCCTGGAGCCTAACGACATCCGGGGAGCTGTTTTTT. Using reference TRBV30 and TRBJ2-2 for the parts outside the CDR3, the full variable domain is SQTIHQWPATLVQPVGSPLSLECTVEGTSNPNLYWYRQAAGRGLQLLFYSVGIGQISSEVPQNLSASRPQDRQFILSSKKLLLSDSGFYLCAWSLTTSGELFFGEGSRLTVL.

The chain has TRBV5-1 and TRBJ1-2, with 9 bases that match TRBD1. The CDR3 loop spans 15 amino acids. Per the germline V gene, CDR1 is SGHRS and CDR2 is YFSETQ. The ends lost 2 bases at V and 8 bases at J; junction bases unmatched: 10. In DNA, the CDR3 is TGCGCCAGCAGCTTCTCACTGGACAGGGGTGGCGGCTACACCTTC. Translation gives CASSFSLDRGGGYTF.